The 22 T cell receptor beta chains listed next were all sequenced from one sample in a study of T cell responses to AZD1222 COVID-19 vaccine. Only in-frame clones appear in the TCRdb table, and some are missing; sequencing was by immunoSEQ multiplex PCR. The table includes roughly 80,000 clones, about nine tenths detected once. The sample in question was peripheral blood, obtained on day 0 of MenACWY control vaccination. These TCRs come from an adult in good health.

The chain uses TRBV6-6 and TRBJ2-7; 7 bases agree with TRBD2. The V and J ends lost 2 bases and 6 bases, in that order; junction bases with no gene match: 10. Germline CDR1 is MNHNY and CDR2 is SVGAGI (reference sequence). The length of the CDR3 is 15 residues. The CDR3 sequence is CASSYLGGGSGEQYF. CDR3 nucleotide sequence: TGTGCCAGCAGTTACCTGGGGGGGGGATCAGGCGAGCAGTACTTC.

This chain uses TRBV6-5 with TRBJ1-4; TRBD1 aligns across 7 bases. V was pared by 0 bases and J by 8 bases, with 3 bases of the junction left unmatched. Germline loops: CDR1 MNHEY, CDR2 SVGAGI. This CDR3 comprises 14 residues. The DNA of the CDR3 is TGTGCCAGCAGTTACTCCACAGGGGACGAAAAACTGTTTTTT. This gives the protein CASSYSTGDEKLFF.

V is TRBV11-3 and J is TRBJ2-1, with 9 bases aligning to TRBD2. CDR3 length equals 13 residues. J gave up 9 bases and V 1 base, and 1 base lay outside the gene matches. Germline V CDR1 and CDR2: SGHNT, YENEEA. The CDR3 sequence: CASSLARGGEQFF. The CDR3, as DNA: TGTGCCAGCAGCTTAGCGCGGGGGGGTGAGCAGTTCTTC.

This clone was detected only once. CDR3 in DNA: TGTGCCAGCAGCCAAGAACGGGTCGGACAGGGATACACAGATACGCAGTATTTT. It yields the protein CASSQERVGQGYTDTQYF. This chain uses TRBV3-1 (or the pseudogene TRBV3-2) with TRBJ2-3; 8 bases line up with TRBD1. The CDR3 is 18 residues long. Germline V gene lookup returns CDR1 LGHDT and CDR2 YNNKEL (reference sequence). The J segment lost 2 bases and the V segment lost 0 bases, leaving 10 bases of the junction unmatched.

This rearrangement joins TRBV19 to TRBJ1-4; TRBD1 agrees at 10 bases. V dropped 7 bases and J dropped 7; count of bases not matched to a gene: 3. In germline, CDR1 is LNHDA, CDR2 SQIVND (reference sequence). The CDR3 runs 13 residues. DNA for the CDR3: TGTGCCAGTACCGGGACAGGGGTTGAAAAACTGTTTTTT. It translates to CASTGTGVEKLFF.

The rearrangement uses TRBV29-1 and TRBJ1-3, with D possibly being TRBD1 (5 bases). CDR3 length equals 13 residues. CDR1 and CDR2 from the germline V gene are SQVTM and ANQGSEA. Here the CDR3 reads CSPSSGPVNTIYF. The CDR3 DNA sequence: TGCAGTCCATCGTCGGGGCCGGTAAACACCATATATTTT.

V and J are TRBV25-1 and TRBJ2-7; 9 bases match TRBD1. Germline V gene lookup returns CDR1 MGHDK and CDR2 SYGVNS. Unmatched junction bases numbered 3, after V lost 4 bases and J lost 2 bases. CDR3 length: 14 amino acids. CDR3 in DNA: TGTGCCAGCAGTGGGGGACAGGGAGCCTACGAGCAGTACTTC. Amino acids: CASSGGQGAYEQYF.

The chain carries TRBV7-9 and TRBJ2-1; D not certain. V was pared by 6 bases and J by 1 base, with 13 bases between. This CDR3 comprises 15 residues. The V gene's germline CDR1 is SEHNR and CDR2 FQNEAQ (reference sequence). CDR3 sequence: CASRPLLSSYNEQFF. In nucleotides, the CDR3 is TGTGCCAGCAGGCCCCTATTGTCATCCTACAATGAGCAGTTCTTC.

The chain carries TRBV15 and TRBJ1-1; D might be TRBD1 (6 bases). This CDR3 has 16 amino acids. Germline V gives CDR1 LNHNV, CDR2 YYDKDF (reference sequence). Trimming left V 0 bases short and J 4 bases short, with 15 bases between. CDR3 DNA sequence: TGTGCCACCAGCAGAGATTATGGGGGGGCGAGCACTGAAGCTTTCTTT. This codes for CATSRDYGGASTEAFF.

The V call is TRBV28, the J call TRBJ1-6; no definite D call. The germline CDR1 and CDR2 sequences are MDHEN and SYDVKM. CDR3 size: 13 residues. The ends were cut back, 5 bases at V and 13 bases at J, with 15 bases in the middle. Here the CDR3 reads CASSLLGSDPLHF. The CDR3 bases are TGTGCCAGCAGTCTACTCGGGTCGGACCCCCTCCACTTT.

The chain recombines TRBV5-5 with TRBJ1-1; D gene ambiguous. The V and J ends lost 2 bases and 10 bases respectively, with 9 bases between them. Germline V CDR1 and CDR2: SGHKS, YYEKEE (reference sequence). This CDR3 has 11 amino acids. The CDR3 DNA reads as TGTGCCAGCAGCTTAAACGGCGGAGCTTTCTTT. This sequence encodes CASSLNGGAFF.

The rearrangement uses TRBV18 and TRBJ1-1, with no clear D. CDR3 length equals 13 residues. Trimming removed 4 bases at V and 1 base at J, with 7 bases between. Germline values: CDR1 KGHSH, CDR2 LQKENI. The CDR3 sequence is CASSLSRNTEAFF. The CDR3 DNA reads as TGTGCCAGCTCACTCTCAAGGAACACTGAAGCTTTCTTT.

The chain combines TRBV12-3 or TRBV12-4 with TRBJ1-2; D is perhaps TRBD1 (5 bases). The CDR3 has 13 amino acids. V gave up 4 bases and J gave up 7 bases, with 13 bases separating them. CDR3: CASSWGGRVGYTF. CDR3 nucleotide sequence: TGTGCCAGCAGTTGGGGGGGTAGGGTTGGCTACACCTTC.

The rearrangement links TRBV28 to TRBJ2-1; no definite D call. CDR1 MDHEN and CDR2 SYDVKM come from the germline V gene. The ends were cut back, 2 bases at V and 2 bases at J, with 1 base in the middle. This CDR3 has 12 residues. This CDR3 is CASSLPYNEQFF. CDR3 nucleotides: TGTGCCAGCAGTTTACCCTACAATGAGCAGTTCTTC.

This chain links TRBV3-1 (or the pseudogene TRBV3-2) with TRBJ1-5; D unclear. Germline CDR1 and CDR2: LGHDT and YNNKEL (reference sequence). The V gene lost 1 base and the J gene lost 4 bases, with 14 bases spanning the gap. The CDR3 extends over 16 amino acids. The CDR3 region has the DNA TGTGCCAGCAGCCAAGCATGGAAACGAGGTAATCAGCCCCAGCATTTT. Its protein is CASSQAWKRGNQPQHF.

The chain carries TRBV27 and TRBJ2-1; D gene unclear. The V gene lost 5 bases and the J gene lost 8 bases, with 13 bases spanning the gap. Germline CDR1 is MNHEY and CDR2 is SMNVEV (reference sequence). There are 13 residues in the CDR3. CDR3 sequence reads: CASSLLLNYEQFF. The CDR3 DNA is TGTGCCAGCAGTCTCCTACTGAACTATGAGCAGTTCTTC.

The chain joins TRBV7-6 to TRBJ2-1; 10 positions match TRBD2. Germline V lookup: CDR1 SGHVS, CDR2 FNYEAQ. V shed 5 bases and J 6 bases; nucleotides not matched to a gene: 7. This CDR3 comprises 15 residues. The chain's CDR3 is CASSPLAGSINEQFF. CDR3 sequence (DNA): TGTGCCAGCAGCCCACTAGCGGGAAGTATCAATGAGCAGTTCTTC.

This chain connects TRBV3-1 (or the pseudogene TRBV3-2) to TRBJ1-2, with D maybe TRBD1 (5 bases). This CDR3 is 14 amino acids long. V lost 5 bases, J lost 3 bases, and 13 bases lay in between. Germline loops: CDR1 LGHDT, CDR2 YNNKEL (reference sequence). CDR3 sequence: CASSFAGTDYGYTF. CDR3 DNA sequence: TGTGCCAGCAGCTTTGCCGGGACGGACTATGGCTACACCTTC.

This clone was seen once. The rearrangement links TRBV28 to TRBJ1-6, with 7 nucleotides matching TRBD1. The germline V gene encodes CDR1 MDHEN and CDR2 SYDVKM. Losses at the gene ends were 6 bases for V and 6 bases for J; bases not matched to a gene: 5. CDR3 length: 14 residues. For the CDR3, the DNA is TGTGCCAGCAGGAGCGGACAGGTTAATTCACCCCTCCACTTT. It yields the protein CASRSGQVNSPLHF.

The chain is built from TRBV3-1 (or the pseudogene TRBV3-2) and TRBJ1-6; TRBD1 agrees at 11 bases. Germline-derived CDR1 and CDR2 are LGHDT and YNNKEL (reference sequence). The CDR3 sequence is 15 residues long. The J segment lost 10 bases and the V segment lost 4 bases, leaving 6 bases of the junction unmatched. Here the CDR3 DNA reads TGTGCCAGCAGCCCCCGGGACAGGGGGAGGTCACCCCTCCACTTT. Amino acids: CASSPRDRGRSPLHF.

This chain uses TRBV7-2 with TRBJ2-7, with a possible D match to TRBD2 (6 bases). The CDR3 covers 13 residues. Trimming took 2 bases from V and 3 from J, leaving 8 bases between them. Germline V CDR1 and CDR2: SGHTA, FQGNSA. This CDR3 is CASSLLASYEQYF. The CDR3 DNA reads as TGTGCCAGCAGCTTACTAGCGAGCTACGAGCAGTACTTC.

This chain joins TRBV3-1 (or the pseudogene TRBV3-2) and TRBJ2-1; no firm D call. CDR1 and CDR2 (germline): LGHDT, YNNKEL (reference sequence). Trimming shortened V by 4 bases and J by 7 bases, and 8 bases separated the two germline ends. The CDR3 totals 12 residues. The CDR3 sequence: CASSLAWNEQFF. The CDR3, as DNA: TGTGCCAGCAGCCTGGCCTGGAATGAGCAGTTCTTC.